The 10 T cell receptor beta chains in this list originate from one sample, sequenced in a study of T cells in Graves' hyperthyroidism and ophthalmopathy (dated by TCRdb to the late 2010s). To prepare the library, multiplex PCR was applied. TCRdb records Illumina HiSeq 2000 as the sequencer. TCR beta CDR3 regions were amplified from RNA transcripts. For the first round of RT-PCR on the TCR CDR3, the HTBI primer set was used together with the Qiagen OneStep RT-PCR kit. Clones were called with MiXCR by TCRdb after fastp trimmed the public reads at Q25, and only in-frame beta chains were retained. Rows merge per CDR3 protein into single entries with the most common DNA and genes. In all, the sample holds 550,000 to 700,000 distinct CDR3 sequences, and about 43% of those were seen once. Under 20% of the sample is held by the ten biggest clonotypes. Sequenced sample: peripheral blood or thyroid tissue (not recorded which). The receptor source for this set is an adult woman with Graves' disease, either hyperthyroidism or ophthalmopathy (not recorded which).

The chain links TRBV29-1 to TRBJ2-2; D uncertain. The CDR3 has 15 residues. Germline V gene lookup returns CDR1 SQVTM and CDR2 ANQGSEA. With 2 bases removed from V and 11 bases from J, the gap between germline ends came to 21 bases. This CDR3 reads CSVESASSFGRELFF. The CDR3 region has the DNA TGCAGCGTTGAAAGCGCCAGCAGTTTCGGGCGAGAGCTGTTTTTT.

Regarding this clonotype: A much larger clone differs from this one at a single base, so this may be a read error. V is TRBV7-9 and J is TRBJ2-7, with D possibly matching TRBD2 (5 bases). Trimming shortened V by 1 base and J by 1 base, and 17 bases separated the two germline ends. CDR3 length: 17 residues. The germline V gene encodes CDR1 SEHNR and CDR2 FQNEAQ (reference sequence). Written as DNA, the CDR3 is TGTGCCAGCAGCTTAGGATGGGAGAGCGACTCGTCCTACGAGCAGTACTTC. The encoded protein is CASSLGWESDSSYEQYF.

The V gene is TRBV20-1, the J gene TRBJ2-5; possibly TRBD1 for D (6 bases). Germline V gene data show CDR1 as DFQATT and CDR2 as SNEGSKA (reference sequence). CDR3 length equals 15 residues. V was shortened by 0 bases and J by 5 bases, with 16 bases between the two germline ends. In DNA, the CDR3 is TGCAGTGCTAGAGACGGCAGGGGAAGTTGGGAGACCCAGTACTTC. Protein: CSARDGRGSWETQYF.

The CDR3 coding sequence is TGTGCCAGCAGTGCCCTCGGGCTGGCGAACACCGGGGAGCTGTTTTTT. The encoded protein is CASSALGLANTGELFF. The chain employs TRBV6-1 and TRBJ2-2; no firm D call. The germline gives CDR1 MNHNS, CDR2 SASEGT. Trimming stripped 4 bases from V and 0 bases from J, with 12 bases between. The CDR3 loop spans 16 amino acids.

The rearrangement joins TRBV6-2 or TRBV6-3 to TRBJ2-7; tentatively, D is TRBD2 (5 bases). The V end lost 5 bases, the J end lost 3 bases, and 11 bases lay between the germline ends. Germline V gene lookup returns CDR1 MNHEY and CDR2 SVGEGT. The CDR3 consists of 13 residues. CDR3 nucleotide sequence: TGTGCCAGCAGTAACTTCGGGATCTACGAGCAGTACTTC. This encodes CASSNFGIYEQYF.

This sequence joins TRBV7-9 and TRBJ1-2; D gene ambiguous. Germline CDR1 reads SEHNR; CDR2 reads FQNEAQ (reference sequence). The CDR3 length is 12 residues. With 5 bases removed from V and 4 bases from J, the gap between germline ends came to 8 bases. CDR3 sequence reads: CASSLRPYGYTF. The CDR3 DNA reads as TGTGCCAGCAGCCTAAGACCCTATGGCTACACCTTC.

This clonotype was seen ten or more times. The rearrangement links TRBV6-1 to TRBJ2-5; no clear D gene. Trimming stripped 7 bases from V and 7 bases from J, with 13 bases between. From germline, CDR1 is MNHNS and CDR2 SASEGT. The CDR3 length is 12 residues. CDR3 protein: CASMSEAGTQYF. As DNA, the CDR3 is TGTGCCAGCATGTCCGAGGCCGGGACCCAGTACTTC.

This sequence joins TRBV25-1 and TRBJ1-4; no clear D. This CDR3 has 12 amino acids. Trimming removed 5 bases from V and 8 bases from J, with 9 bases in between. Germline V lookup: CDR1 MGHDK, CDR2 SYGVNS. The CDR3, as DNA: TGTGCCAGCAGTCCGCAGGAAGAAAAACTGTTTTTT. This translates into CASSPQEEKLFF.

The chain uses TRBV5-1 and TRBJ2-5; TRBD2 agrees at 9 bases. This CDR3 contains 15 residues. V shed 4 bases, J shed 1 base, and the junction held 5 bases outside the gene matches. The germline gives CDR1 SGHRS, CDR2 YFSETQ. CDR3 coding DNA: TGCGCCAGCAGCCTTAGCGGGAGAAGCCAAGAGACCCAGTACTTC. This translates into CASSLSGRSQETQYF.

The chain combines TRBV5-1 with TRBJ2-3; D remains ambiguous. In germline, CDR1 is SGHRS, CDR2 YFSETQ. Trimming stripped 1 base from V and 0 bases from J, with 3 bases between. There are 13 residues in the CDR3. The chain's CDR3 is CASSLMSTDTQYF. The DNA of the CDR3 is TGCGCCAGCAGCTTGATGAGCACAGATACGCAGTATTTT. Drawing the rest from reference TRBV5-1 and TRBJ2-3, the complete variable domain is KAGVTQTPRYLIKTRGQQVTLSCSPISGHRSVSWYQQTPGQGLQFLFEYFSETQRNKGNFPGRFSGRQFSNSRSEMNVSTLELGDSALYLCASSLMSTDTQYFGPGTRLTVL.